This paragraph covers one TCR beta chain sequence. This CDR3 region has 16 residues. The V end lost 4 bases, the J end lost 2 bases, and 18 bases lay between the germline ends. Germline V gene data show CDR1 as SGHRS and CDR2 as YFSETQ. This entry comes from a study of Ad26.COV2.S vaccination and SARS-CoV-2 variants. Specified treatment: 15 to 20 received Ad26.COV2.S at low or high dose, single or two shots; roughly 5 received placebo; per-sample allocation not given. The investigators took samples on day 63 after the first vaccine or placebo injection. Profiling relied on immunoSEQ multiplex PCR, and the TCRdb table lists in-frame clones only, not all of them. The sample lists 400,000 or so clones, about 88% seen once, with roughly 3.2% in the top ten.

The V and J genes are TRBV5-1 and TRBJ1-1; D call uncertain. The material sequenced was peripheral blood, taken in a trial of Ad26.COV2.S vaccine versus placebo. This sequence originates from a person aged 18 to 59 who received the Ad26.COV2.S COVID-19 vaccine or a placebo. The CDR3 sequence is CASSLGPGPENTEAFF. For the CDR3, the DNA is TGCGCCAGCAGCCTTGGCCCCGGGCCTGAAAACACTGAAGCTTTCTTT.